This record concerns one T cell receptor beta chain sequence. Its binding antigen is unknown. No clone much larger than this one lies a single base away; base qualities are absent. The record originates from a study of shared clonotypes between healthy human individuals (TCRdb year 2020). In the study overall: The cohort included three men and a couple of women between 18 and 49 years of age. Different laboratories and diverse techniques were used to prepare libraries and sequence TCR repertoires, to increase sequencing depth and limit assay-specific biases. Each donor's leukapheresis produced roughly between about 0.9 and 9.5 billion PBMCs. For each donor, CD4 naive and CD4 memory were each given three plates, CD8 naive was given two plates, and CD8 memory was given one plate. The study deeply sequenced blood TCR repertoires of five healthy adults to estimate repertoire size and the extent of clonotype sharing between individuals. Results and caveats for the whole study, not just this receptor: Sampling was limited to blood, and TCR repertoires in tissue likely differ from TCR repertoires in blood. Because the study included only a small number of donors, the genetic and exposure-history diversity represented was limited. Pairwise subsampling indicated that sequencing depth was expected to affect the degree of clonotype sharing among donors. Clonotypes shared by all four sorted-subset donors showed higher generation probabilities than non-shared clonotypes. Even with the large sequencing depth, rarefaction of the sorted-subset datasets indicated that sequencing was incomplete. Naive subsets generally had larger estimated clonotype richness than memory subsets did. Sharing across several donors was observed for around 4.8% of naive CD4, 3% to 3.5% of naive CD8, 2% to 2.5% of memory CD4, and around 0.42% of memory CD8 clonotypes.

Using the deep immunoSEQ assay, multiplex PCR amplified TCR CDR3 regions from genomic DNA. Extracted genomic DNA from each cell subset was spread evenly across all wells of several immunoSEQ 96-well plates, with each plate serving as a replicate. For sorted subsets, 200 to 250 ng of genomic DNA, equivalent to 30,000 or so T cell genomes, went into each replicate PCR. The purified libraries were quantified using a Qubit 3.0 fluorometer, sized with a Bioanalyzer 2100, and then quantified again using the KAPA Library Quantification kit. Every immunoSEQ 96-well plate was sequenced on a separate single-read 150-cycle Illumina NextSeq 550 flow cell. The original pipeline was this. Because the immunoSEQ output included only junctional sequences and no quality scores, the filtering could not be the same as the filtering used for full-length reads. Sequences were annotated with PyIR, a Python wrapper for IgBLAST v1.9, using IMGT germline references to assign V/J genes and CDR3. Reads with weak V/J assignments (E-value above 1e-6), missing CDR3, stop codons, out-of-frame junctions, or ambiguous translated residues were removed. V3J clonotypes were defined by identical inferred V gene, J gene, and CDR3 amino acid sequence. To compute the percentage overlap between repertoires, the number of shared unique clonotypes was divided by the size of the smaller repertoire. RTK rarefaction, the Chao1 estimator, and Recon v2.1 estimates of unobserved clonotypes were used to assess repertoire richness. For all TCRbeta clonotypes obtained by the gDNA method from a handful of donors, generation probabilities were computed with OLGA. TCRdb re-hosts the immuneACCESS table, in-frame sequences only. Its copies lack some clones; in the studies checked, an unresolved V gene accounts for under half of them, and the cause for the rest is not known. V and J calls and clone size come straight from that table; D and trimming were deduced from the DNA. For this sample the table gives about 820,000 clones, of which nearly 95% were detected only once. 24% of the sample comes from the top ten.

CD8 naive samples consisted of CD45RO-negative cells that were positively selected for CCR7, yielding a CD45RA+CCR7+ population without TemRA cells. The donors were healthy, HIV-negative adults with no recently reported acute infections or vaccinations. Every donor was a Caucasian adult residing in Nashville, Tennessee, USA. After blood collection by leukapheresis, PBMCs were isolated using Ficoll-Histopaque density gradient centrifugation and then cryopreserved in the vapor phase of liquid nitrogen. Analytical flow cytometry was used to check the purity and quantity of every magnetically sorted T cell population. Genomic DNA was isolated from each sorted fraction and quantified by UV absorbance on a Nanodrop 2000c. From a lookup of the germline V gene (reference sequence), CDR1 and CDR2 are GTSNPN and SVGIG. The CDR3 spans 13 residues, from the cysteine through the phenylalanine. The retained sequence is limited to the CDR3, 39 bases, with the frame set at the first base. V and J lose 4 bases and 0 bases, and a span of 8 bases separates them.

The chain is encoded by TRBV30 joined to TRBJ2-3; a confident D gene designation cannot be given. This TCR came from a man aged 30 to 39 in good health. Source material: naive CD8+ T cells sorted from blood. The cell subset or site label, as the study defines it: CD45RA+CCR7+. The CDR3: CAWTVLSTDTQYF. The sequenced DNA is TGTGCCTGGACAGTGCTTAGCACAGATACGCAGTATTTT.